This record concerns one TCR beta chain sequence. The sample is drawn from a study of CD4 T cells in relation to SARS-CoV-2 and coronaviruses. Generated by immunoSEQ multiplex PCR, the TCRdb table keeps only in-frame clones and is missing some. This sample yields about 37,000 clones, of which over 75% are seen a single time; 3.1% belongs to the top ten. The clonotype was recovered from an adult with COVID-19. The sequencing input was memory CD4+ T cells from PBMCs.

The CDR3 region has the DNA TGTGCCAGCAGCTTCGGACTAGCGGGAGGGCTTACAGATACGCAGTATTTT. Translating gives CASSFGLAGGLTDTQYF. The chain recombines TRBV11-3 with TRBJ2-3; 15 positions agree with TRBD2. CDR1 is SGHNT and CDR2 is YENEEA in the germline V gene. V shed 3 bases and J 3 bases; nucleotides not matched to a gene: 4. This CDR3 has 17 residues.